Below, 7 T cell receptor beta chains from the same sample are listed, as sequenced in a study of T cell changes during pregnancy in multiple sclerosis (dated by TCRdb to the late 2010s). To prepare the library, the immunoSEQ multiplex PCR assay was applied. TCRdb obtained this table from immuneACCESS and retained in-frame rearrangements with V and J assigned. These tables miss some clones; where compared with another copy, unresolved V genes account for less than half of the shortfall, and the remainder is unexplained. The sample table shows 75,000 to 80,000 clones, and about 91% are seen once. Jointly, the top ten make up under 2.5% of the sample. Sequences were derived from peripheral blood, sampled before pregnancy. The receptors here all came from a female donor with multiple sclerosis, enrolled in a pregnancy study.

V is TRBV7-8 and J is TRBJ1-6; TRBD1 aligns across 8 bases. The V gene's germline CDR1 is SGHVS and CDR2 FQNEAQ. The CDR3 is 14 amino acids. V lost 3 bases, J lost 9 bases, and 4 bases stayed unmatched. Here the CDR3 DNA reads TGTGCCAGCAGCTTGGACAGGGTGGCTTCACCCCTCCACTTT. Protein: CASSLDRVASPLHF.

V is TRBV5-6 and J is TRBJ1-2; unclear D gene. Germline assignment: CDR1 SGHDT and CDR2 YYEEEE. The CDR3 spans 15 residues. V dropped 5 bases and J dropped 4 bases, with 18 bases sitting between them. CDR3 region: CASRPPEPESYGYTF. In DNA, the CDR3 is TGTGCCAGCAGGCCTCCAGAGCCGGAGTCCTATGGCTACACCTTC.

This clone was counted between two and nine times. The chain has TRBV29-1 and TRBJ1-5; D remains ambiguous. CDR1 SQVTM and CDR2 ANQGSEA come from the germline V gene. This CDR3 spans 13 amino acids. V lost 4 bases and J lost 5, with 12 bases in between. This CDR3 reads CSVAPNRDQPQHF. CDR3 bases: TGCAGCGTTGCCCCGAATCGGGATCAGCCCCAGCATTTT.

The gene calls are TRBV5-4 and TRBJ2-1; D is ambiguous. CDR1 and CDR2 from the germline V gene are SGHNT and YYREEE (reference sequence). V was trimmed by 3 bases and J by 3 bases, leaving 4 bases between them. The length of the CDR3 is 12 residues. DNA of the CDR3: TGTGCCAGCAGCTCAGGCTACAATGAGCAGTTCTTC. Amino acids: CASSSGYNEQFF. The full variable domain, its missing parts supplied by reference TRBV5-4 and TRBJ2-1, is ETGVTQSPTHLIKTRGQQVTLRCSSQSGHNTVSWYQQALGQGPQFIFQYYREEENGRGNFPPRFSGLQFPNYSSELNVNALELDDSALYLCASSSGYNEQFFGPGTRLTVL.

The table lists this clone with a count of one. CDR3 protein: CASSGNRTASSYNSPLHF. The CDR3 DNA sequence: TGTGCCAGCAGTGGGAACAGGACGGCCAGCTCCTATAATTCACCCCTCCACTTT. The chain combines TRBV25-1 with TRBJ1-6, with D maybe TRBD1 (5 bases). There are 18 residues in the CDR3. Germline lookup yields CDR1 MGHDK and CDR2 SYGVNS. V was cut by 4 bases and J by 0 bases, with 16 bases left in between.

The chain is built from TRBV9 and TRBJ2-7; D uncertain. CDR3 length equals 15 residues. Per the germline V gene, CDR1 is SGDLS and CDR2 is YYNGEE. V lost 4 bases to trimming and J lost 2 bases, with 16 bases between them. The CDR3 DNA follows: TGTGCCAGCAGCCCTCCCGGGTATGCAGCCTACGAGCAGTACTTC. Amino acid sequence: CASSPPGYAAYEQYF.

The chain employs TRBV5-1 and TRBJ2-3; 7 bases align to TRBD2. The V and J ends lost 5 bases and 0 bases, in that order; junction bases with no gene match: 6. Per the germline V gene, CDR1 is SGHRS and CDR2 is YFSETQ. The CDR3 has 15 residues. CDR3 loop: CASSQTSQSTDTQYF. In DNA form, the CDR3 reads TGCGCCAGCAGTCAGACTAGCCAAAGCACAGATACGCAGTATTTT.